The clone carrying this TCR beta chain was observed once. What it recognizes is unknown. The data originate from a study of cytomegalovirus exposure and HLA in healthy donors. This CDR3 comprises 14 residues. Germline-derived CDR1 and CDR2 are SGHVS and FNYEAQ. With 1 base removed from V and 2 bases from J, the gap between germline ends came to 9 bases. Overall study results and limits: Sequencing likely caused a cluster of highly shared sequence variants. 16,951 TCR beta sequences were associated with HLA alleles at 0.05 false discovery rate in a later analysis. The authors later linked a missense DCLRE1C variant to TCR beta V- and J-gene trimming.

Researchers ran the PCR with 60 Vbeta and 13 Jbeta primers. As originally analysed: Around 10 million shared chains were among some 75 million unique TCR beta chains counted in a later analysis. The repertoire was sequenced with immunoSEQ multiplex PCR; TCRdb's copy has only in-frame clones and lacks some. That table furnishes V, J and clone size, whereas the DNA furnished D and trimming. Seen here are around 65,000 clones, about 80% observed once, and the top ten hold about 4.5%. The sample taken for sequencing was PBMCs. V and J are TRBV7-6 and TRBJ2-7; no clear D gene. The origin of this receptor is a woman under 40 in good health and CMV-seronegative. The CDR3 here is CASSLGLRAYEQYF. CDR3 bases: TGTGCCAGCAGCTTAGGCCTACGGGCCTACGAGCAGTACTTC.